These 12 T cell receptor beta chains originate from one sample sequenced in a study of T cell responses to AZD1222 COVID-19 vaccine. Method: immunoSEQ multiplex PCR; TCRdb's copy keeps in-frame clones and lacks some. This table has about 120,000 clones, roughly 90% appearing once. The source was peripheral blood, collected 28 days after the second AZD1222 dose. Receptors originate from an adult who received the AZD1222 COVID-19 vaccine.

This clone was recorded only once. The chain has TRBV7-9 and TRBJ2-1, with TRBD1 matching over 7 bases. CDR1 and CDR2 (germline): SEHNR, FQNEAQ (reference sequence). After removal of 2 bases from V and 2 bases from J, the junction contained 3 bases not matched to a gene. This CDR3 region has 15 residues. CDR3 protein: CASSLTGDPYNEQFF. CDR3 DNA: TGTGCCAGCAGCTTAACAGGGGACCCCTACAATGAGCAGTTCTTC.

This clone appeared a single time. V gene TRBV29-1 combines with J gene TRBJ1-5; 7 bases line up with TRBD1. With 6 bases clipped from V and 0 bases from J, the junction kept 8 bases outside the gene matches. The CDR3 loop spans 15 amino acids. Germline V lookup: CDR1 SQVTM, CDR2 ANQGSEA. The CDR3: CSVQTGDHSNQPQHF. As DNA, the CDR3 is TGCAGCGTACAAACAGGGGATCATAGCAATCAGCCCCAGCATTTT.

The V gene is TRBV7-2, the J gene TRBJ1-2; no firm D call. V lost 1 base to trimming and J lost 4 bases, with 16 bases between them. The germline CDR1 and CDR2 sequences are SGHTA and FQGNSA. This CDR3 has 16 amino acids. This chain's CDR3 is CASSLEGQVGSYGYTF. The CDR3 coding sequence is TGTGCCAGCAGCTTAGAAGGCCAGGTGGGCTCCTATGGCTACACCTTC. Full variable domain (remainder filled in from reference TRBV7-2 and TRBJ1-2): GAGVSQSPSNKVTEKGKDVELRCDPISGHTALYWYRQSLGQGLEFLIYFQGNSAPDKSGLPSDRFSAERTGGSVSTLTIQRTQQEDSAVYLCASSLEGQVGSYGYTFGSGTRLTVV.

This clone was seen just once. The rearrangement uses TRBV7-8 and TRBJ2-7, with D possibly being TRBD1 (6 bases). This CDR3 has 14 residues. From germline, CDR1 is SGHVS and CDR2 FQNEAQ. The ends were cut back, 1 base at V and 3 bases at J, with 10 bases in the middle. The CDR3 sequence is CASSLVGRGYEQYF. CDR3 in DNA: TGTGCCAGCAGCTTAGTAGGCAGGGGCTACGAGCAGTACTTC.

The J gene is TRBJ1-6, the V gene TRBV7-2, with 7 bases identical to TRBD1. The CDR3 totals 14 residues. The V gene's germline CDR1 is SGHTA and CDR2 FQGNSA. V gave up 5 bases and J gave up 9 bases; unmatched junction bases: 7. CDR3 loop: CASSPTGASSPLHF. The CDR3 nucleotides read TGTGCCAGCAGCCCTACAGGGGCGAGTTCACCCCTCCACTTT.

The chain joins TRBV29-1 to TRBJ1-5, with 8 nucleotides matching TRBD1. This CDR3 comprises 14 residues. Per germline, CDR1 SQVTM and CDR2 ANQGSEA. Trimming at V came to 5 bases and at J to 0 bases, leaving 3 bases not matched to a gene. CDR3 sequence: CSVWDRSSNQPQHF. CDR3 in DNA: TGCAGCGTTTGGGACAGGTCTAGCAATCAGCCCCAGCATTTT.

CDR3 sequence reads: CASSLGARETQYF. The CDR3 bases are TGTGCCAGCAGCTTAGGGGCACGGGAGACCCAGTACTTC. The chain carries TRBV5-8 and TRBJ2-5; D might be TRBD1 (5 bases). The CDR3 is made up of 13 amino acids. Trimming stripped 2 bases from V and 5 bases from J, with 10 bases between. Per germline, CDR1 SGHTS and CDR2 YDEGEE. The full variable domain, with the rest looked up from reference TRBV5-8 and TRBJ2-5, is EAGVTQSPTHLIKTRGQQATLRCSPISGHTSVYWYQQALGLGLQFLLWYDEGEERNRGNFPPRFSGRQFPNYSSELNVNALELEDSALYLCASSLGARETQYFGPGTRLLVL.

The V gene is TRBV7-8, the J gene TRBJ1-4; 7 bases fit TRBD1. The CDR3 totals 14 residues. Trimming took 8 bases from V and 4 from J; bases not matched to a gene: 7. Germline CDR1 and CDR2: SGHVS and FQNEAQ. The CDR3 loop is CASRQGGGNEKLFF. The CDR3 DNA is TGTGCCAGCCGCCAGGGGGGCGGTAATGAAAAACTGTTTTTT.

V usage is TRBV11-2 and J usage is TRBJ1-2; TRBD1 is a possible D gene (5 bases). The V and J ends lost 1 base and 2 bases respectively, with 14 bases between them. Germline V gives CDR1 SGHAT, CDR2 FQNNGV. The CDR3 has 16 amino acids. CDR3 bases: TGTGCCAGCAGCTTAGCTCCCTCGACAGAGAACTATGGCTACACCTTC. Translation: CASSLAPSTENYGYTF.

This clone was counted a single time. The gene calls are TRBV29-1 and TRBJ1-1; maybe TRBD1 (5 bases). The CDR3 extends over 13 amino acids. V gave up 6 bases and J gave up 0 bases, with 11 bases separating them. The V gene's germline CDR1 is SQVTM and CDR2 ANQGSEA. In DNA form, the CDR3 reads TGCAGCGTGCTGACAGACATGAACACTGAAGCTTTCTTT. This encodes CSVLTDMNTEAFF.

This chain links TRBV30 with TRBJ1-5; 7 nucleotides align to TRBD1. Per germline, CDR1 GTSNPN and CDR2 SVGIG (reference sequence). The CDR3 extends over 13 amino acids. The V segment lost 2 bases and the J segment 5 bases; nucleotides outside the gene matches: 3. CDR3 sequence reads: CAWSLGGDQPQHF. CDR3 in DNA: TGTGCCTGGAGTTTAGGGGGCGATCAGCCCCAGCATTTT.

The chain recombines TRBV5-1 with TRBJ1-2; D gene ambiguous. CDR1 and CDR2 (germline): SGHRS, YFSETQ. V shed 3 bases and J shed 4 bases, with 16 bases lying between them. This CDR3 has 15 residues. The CDR3 sequence: CASSSWTTDRYGYTF. The CDR3 bases are TGCGCCAGCAGCTCCTGGACGACGGATCGCTATGGCTACACCTTC.